Here is one TCR beta chain with its context. Its antigen remains unidentified. This record comes from a study of OX40 agonist ivuxolimab in advanced cancers. Looking at the study overall: Patients in dose escalation had liver, melanoma, kidney or head and neck cancers.

Anyone with autoimmune disease history or systemic immunosuppression was excluded. Profiled with immunoSEQ multiplex PCR; TCRdb holds only in-frame clones, not every one. The sample includes 63,000 or so clones, 80% to 85% of them seen just once. Regarding the study as a whole: The expanded peripheral T cells' antigen specificity was not determined. Partial responders treated at 0.1-3.0 mg/kg exhibited clonal expansion among the lowest measured.

CDR1 SEHNR and CDR2 FQNEAQ come from the germline V gene (reference sequence). The CDR3 is 16 residues long. Trimming removed 4 bases from V and 3 bases from J; junction bases left unmatched: 8. The clonotype comes from an adult with an advanced solid tumor such as melanoma, head and neck, liver or kidney cancer. The sequenced sample was CD4+ or CD8+ T cells sorted from blood, obtained in a trial of the OX40 agonist ivuxolimab. The chain couples TRBV7-9 to TRBJ2-1; TRBD1 agrees at 8 bases. In DNA form, the CDR3 reads TGTGCCAGCAGCTCGACAGGGGCGGAAATCTACAATGAGCAGTTCTTC. Amino acids: CASSSTGAEIYNEQFF. The full variable domain, in which reference TRBV7-9 and TRBJ2-1 provide the parts outside the CDR3, is DTGVSQNPRHKITKRGQNVTFRCDPISEHNRLYWYRQTLGQGPEFLTYFQNEAQLEKSRLLSDRFSAERPKGSFSTLEIQRTEQGDSAMYLCASSSTGAEIYNEQFFGPGTRLTVL.